Sequencing of this T cell receptor beta chain was carried out in a study of control samples from healthy donors and cancer patients. This table comes from immunoSEQ multiplex PCR, and its TCRdb copy is limited to in-frame clones, with some not included. The data show about 130,000 clones, 70% to 90% seen once. The CDR3 has 15 residues. Looked up from germline, CDR1 is MNHEY and CDR2 is SVGAGI. J gave up 9 bases and V 7 bases, and 8 bases lay outside the gene matches. The chain is built from TRBV6-5 and TRBJ1-6, with TRBD1 matching over 11 bases. The sequenced sample was blood. The clonotype originates from a man in his forties or fifties in good health. Written as DNA, the CDR3 is TGTGCCAGCACCTGGACAGGGGGCGCGGGTTCACCCCTCCACTTT. Translation gives CASTWTGGAGSPLHF.